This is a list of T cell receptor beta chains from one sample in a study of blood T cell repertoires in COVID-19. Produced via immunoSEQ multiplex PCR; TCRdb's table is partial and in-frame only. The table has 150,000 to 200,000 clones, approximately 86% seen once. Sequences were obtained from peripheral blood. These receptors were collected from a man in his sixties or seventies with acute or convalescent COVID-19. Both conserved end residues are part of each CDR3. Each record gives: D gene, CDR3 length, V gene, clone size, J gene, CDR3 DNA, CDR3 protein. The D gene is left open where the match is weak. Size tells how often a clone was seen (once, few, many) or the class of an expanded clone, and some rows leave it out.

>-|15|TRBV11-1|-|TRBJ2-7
TGTGCCAGCAGCTTAAGATGGAAGGAGGGCTACGAGCAGTACTTC
CASSLRWKEGYEQYF
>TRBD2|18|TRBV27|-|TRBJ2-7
TGTGCCAGCAGGCAAAATGGACTAGCGGGAGGCATCTCCTACGAGCAGTACTTC
CASRQNGLAGGISYEQYF
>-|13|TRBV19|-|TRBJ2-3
TGTGCCAGTAGTATAATCCAAACAGATACGCAGTATTTT
CASSIIQTDTQYF
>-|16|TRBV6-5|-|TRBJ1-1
TGTGCCAGCAGTTACGATGGACGCAGGGCAAACACTGAAGCTTTCTTT
CASSYDGRRANTEAFF
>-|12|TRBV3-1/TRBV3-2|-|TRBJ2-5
TGTGCCAGCGCCTGGAGGGCAGAGACCCAGTACTTC
CASAWRAETQYF
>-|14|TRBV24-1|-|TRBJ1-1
TGTGCCACCAGTGATCCAGGGGTGAAGACTGAAGCTTTCTTT
CATSDPGVKTEAFF
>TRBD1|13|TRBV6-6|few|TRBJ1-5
TGTGCCAGCAGTCCGACAGGGTTTGAGCCCCAGCATTTT
CASSPTGFEPQHF
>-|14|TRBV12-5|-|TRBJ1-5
TGTGCTACTTCCCTGGGAGCTAGCAATCAGCCCCAGCATTTT
CATSLGASNQPQHF
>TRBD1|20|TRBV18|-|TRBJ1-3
TGTGCCAGCTCACCACCGGTGGCAGGGGGTCCCCCTTTCTCTGGAAACACCATATATTTT
CASSPPVAGGPPFSGNTIYF
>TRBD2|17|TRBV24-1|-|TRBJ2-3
TGTGCCACCAGTGATTCTACCGGGACTAGCCCCCCAGATACGCAGTATTTT
CATSDSTGTSPPDTQYF
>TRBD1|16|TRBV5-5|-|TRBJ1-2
TGTGCCAGCAGCCGCTCATCACAGGGGGCCTACTATGGCTACACCTTC
CASSRSSQGAYYGYTF
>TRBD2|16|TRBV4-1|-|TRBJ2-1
TGCGCCAGCAGCCAAGATCGCCTAGCGGGGGACAATGAGCAGTTCTTC
CASSQDRLAGDNEQFF
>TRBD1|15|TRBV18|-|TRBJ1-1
TGTGCCAGCTCACCCGGGACAGGGATTGGCACTGAAGCTTTCTTT
CASSPGTGIGTEAFF
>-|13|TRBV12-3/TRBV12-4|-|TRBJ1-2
TGTGCCAGCAGGGGTCGGGATTTTTATGGCTACACCTTC
CASRGRDFYGYTF
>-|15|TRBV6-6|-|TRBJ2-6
TGTGCCAGCAGTCTCCCTCGAGGGGGGGCCAACGTCCTGACTTTC
CASSLPRGGANVLTF
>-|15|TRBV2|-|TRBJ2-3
TGTGCCAGCAGTGAGCAGGGGTTTTATACAGATACGCAGTATTTT
CASSEQGFYTDTQYF
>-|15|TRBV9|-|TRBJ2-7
TGTGCCAGCAGCGCCTCCCGAGACAGACAATACGAGCAGTACTTC
CASSASRDRQYEQYF
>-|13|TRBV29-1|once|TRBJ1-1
TGCAGCGTTGGCAGGGAAATGAACACTGAAGCTTTCTTT
CSVGREMNTEAFF
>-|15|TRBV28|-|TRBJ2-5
TGTGCCAGCAGTTTCTTTGGGGCACTCCAAGAGACCCAGTACTTC
CASSFFGALQETQYF
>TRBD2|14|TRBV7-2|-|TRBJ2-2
TGTGCCCTAGGGAGCGGGGGGAACACCGGGGAGCTGTTTTTT
CALGSGGNTGELFF
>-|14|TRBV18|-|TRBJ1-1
TGTGCCAGCTCAGAGAACCAACAGGGAACTAAAGCTTTCTTT
CASSENQQGTKAFF
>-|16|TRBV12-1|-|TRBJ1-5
TGTGCCAGCAGCTCAGCAGCCGACAGGGGGGGTCAGCCCCAGCATTTT
CASSSAADRGGQPQHF
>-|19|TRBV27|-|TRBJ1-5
TGTGCCAGCAGTTTGGCGGGGGACACGTCTTTTTCTGGCAATCAGCCCCAGCATTTT
CASSLAGDTSFSGNQPQHF
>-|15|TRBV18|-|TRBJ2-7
TGTGCCAGCTCAGCGGCCGGAGCGCGCCCGGTCGAGCAGTACTTC
CASSAAGARPVEQYF
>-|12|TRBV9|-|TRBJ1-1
TGTGCCAAATGGCGAGGGGGCACTGAAGCTTTCTTT
CAKWRGGTEAFF
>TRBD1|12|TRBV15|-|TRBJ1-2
TGTGCCACCAGCACTGGGACAGATGACTACACCTTC
CATSTGTDDYTF
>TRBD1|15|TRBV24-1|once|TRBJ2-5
TGTGCCACCAGTGACCCTGGGACAGGGGGCGAGACCCAGTACTTC
CATSDPGTGGETQYF
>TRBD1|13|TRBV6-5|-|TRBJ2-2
TGTGCCAGCACTCGACAGGGGGCTAGGGAGCTGTTTTTT
CASTRQGARELFF
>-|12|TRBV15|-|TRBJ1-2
TGTGCCACCAGCAGAGTCGGAGGTGGCTACACCTTC
CATSRVGGGYTF
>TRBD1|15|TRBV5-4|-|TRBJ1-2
TGTGCCAGCAGCCCTCGGGCGACAGGGACGAACGGCTACACCTTC
CASSPRATGTNGYTF
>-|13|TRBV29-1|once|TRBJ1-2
TGCAGCGTTGTCAAACAGGCTAACTATGGCTACACCTTC
CSVVKQANYGYTF
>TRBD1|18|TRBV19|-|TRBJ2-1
TGTGCCAGTAGTATCAATTGGGTTCGGACAGGGTTAAACAATGAGCAGTTCTTC
CASSINWVRTGLNNEQFF
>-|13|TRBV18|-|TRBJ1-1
TGTGCCAGCTCACCGGACTACCTCGGGGAAGCTTTCTTT
CASSPDYLGEAFF
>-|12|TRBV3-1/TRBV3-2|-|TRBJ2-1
TGTGCCAGCAGTCGACAGGCCAATGAGCAGTTCTTC
CASSRQANEQFF
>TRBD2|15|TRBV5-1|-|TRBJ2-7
TGCGCCAGCAGCAATGGACTAGCGGGAGCCTACGAGCAGTACTTC
CASSNGLAGAYEQYF
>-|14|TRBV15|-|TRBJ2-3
TGTGCCACCAGCAGAGATATAGGAGAAGATACGCAGTATTTT
CATSRDIGEDTQYF
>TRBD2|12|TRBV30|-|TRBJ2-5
TGTGCCTGGAGTCTAGCGGGAGAGACCCAGTACTTC
CAWSLAGETQYF
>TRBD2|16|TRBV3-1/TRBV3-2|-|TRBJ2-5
TGTGCCAGCAGCCAAGGGACTAGCGGGAGTCCGGAGACCCAGTACTTC
CASSQGTSGSPETQYF
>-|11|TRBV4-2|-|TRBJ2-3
TGTGCCAGCAGGGGAGCGGATACGCAGTATTTT
CASRGADTQYF
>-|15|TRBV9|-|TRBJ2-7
TGTGCCAGCAGCGTAGGGGCCTCCCTCCCCTACGAGCAGTACTTC
CASSVGASLPYEQYF
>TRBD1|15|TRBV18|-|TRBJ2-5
TGTGCCAGCTCACCCGGGACAGGTGGGGAAGAGACCCAGTACTTC
CASSPGTGGEETQYF
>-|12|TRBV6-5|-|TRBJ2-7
TGTGCCAGCAGTCCCCGGAGCTACGAGCAGTACTTC
CASSPRSYEQYF
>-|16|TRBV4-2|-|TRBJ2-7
TGTGCCAGCAGCCAAGATGTCCAGCGGTTGTCCTACGAGCAGTACTTC
CASSQDVQRLSYEQYF
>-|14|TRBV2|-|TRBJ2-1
TGTGCCAGCACTACAGGGCCCCTAGGAAATGAGCAGTTCTTC
CASTTGPLGNEQFF
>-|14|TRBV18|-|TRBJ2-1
TGTGCCAGCTCACCAGTGGGAGCTTTCAATGAGCAGTTCTTC
CASSPVGAFNEQFF
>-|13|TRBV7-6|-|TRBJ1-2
TGTGCCAGCAGCCCGGACACGAACTATGGCTACACCTTC
CASSPDTNYGYTF
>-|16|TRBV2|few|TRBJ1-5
TGTGCCAGCAGGCTCTCGGGTTCAGATAGCAATCAGCCCCAGCATTTT
CASRLSGSDSNQPQHF
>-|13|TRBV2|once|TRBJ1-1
TGTGCCAGCAGTGTTGGCTTGAACACTGAAGCTTTCTTT
CASSVGLNTEAFF
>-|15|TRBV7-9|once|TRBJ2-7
TGTGCCAGCAGCTTGGAGGGAGGACCTACCTACGAGCAGTACTTC
CASSLEGGPTYEQYF
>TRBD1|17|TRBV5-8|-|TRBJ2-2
TGTGCCAGCAGCTTGTGGAGTTTGGGGACAGGGGGCAAGGAGCTGTTTTTT
CASSLWSLGTGGKELFF
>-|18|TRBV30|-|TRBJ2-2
TGTGCCTGGAGTCGTGGCCGGTTGGGGCAGGGGAGCACCGGGGAGCTGTTTTTT
CAWSRGRLGQGSTGELFF
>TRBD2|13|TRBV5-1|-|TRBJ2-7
TGCGCCAGCAGCTTGATAGCGGGCTACGAGCAGTACTTC
CASSLIAGYEQYF
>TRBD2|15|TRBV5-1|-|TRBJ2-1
TGCGCCAGCAGCCCGGGACTAGCGGGAGCGGATGAGCAGTTCTTC
CASSPGLAGADEQFF
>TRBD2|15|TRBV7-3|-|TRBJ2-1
TGTGCCAGCAGCTTAGGAGCGGGAGGGGACAATGAGCAGTTCTTC
CASSLGAGGDNEQFF
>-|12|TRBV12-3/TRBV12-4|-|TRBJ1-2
TGTGCCAGCAGTACCACAGGGTATGGCTACACCTTC
CASSTTGYGYTF
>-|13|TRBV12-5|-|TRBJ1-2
TGTGCTAGTGGTTTGGGACAGTCCTATGGCTACACCTTC
CASGLGQSYGYTF
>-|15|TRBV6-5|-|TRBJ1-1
TGTGCCAGCAGTTACGGAGTTGCCGAGGGCACTGAAGCTTTCTTT
CASSYGVAEGTEAFF
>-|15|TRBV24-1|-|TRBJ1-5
TGTGCCACCCCCCAGGAACAGACCAGCAATCAGCCCCAGCATTTT
CATPQEQTSNQPQHF
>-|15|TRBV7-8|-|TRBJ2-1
TGTGCCAGCAGCAGAACACCGACAGGCTACAATGAGCAGTTCTTC
CASSRTPTGYNEQFF